This is a list of T cell receptor beta chains from one sample in a study of response to subunit inactivated influenza vaccine. TCRdb itself ran the RT-PCR reads through MiXCR, one entry per CDR3 protein. The sample lists about 570,000 distinct CDR3 sequences; roughly 10% were seen once. The sequences come from PBMCs from blood, collected on the day of vaccination. The receptors derive from a man aged 50 to 60 who received an inactivated influenza vaccine. Each CDR3 is given without its conserved first and last residue.

CDR3 protein: SASDANLGQPQH
V gene: TRBV20-1
J gene: TRBJ1-5

CDR3 protein: ASSQRSGFRGGELF
V gene: TRBV3-1
J gene: TRBJ2-2

CDR3 protein: ASSLAADQPQH
V gene: TRBV7-9
J gene: TRBJ1-5

CDR3 protein: ATRGAGGTDTQY
V gene: TRBV15
J gene: TRBJ2-3

CDR3 protein: ASRPDREGGYT
V gene: TRBV5-5
J gene: TRBJ1-2

CDR3 protein: ASSQGGNYGYT
V gene: TRBV3-1
J gene: TRBJ1-2

CDR3 protein: ASSSPGSPEQY
V gene: TRBV5-1
J gene: TRBJ2-7

CDR3 protein: ASSQDGREVRYTQY
V gene: TRBV4-3
J gene: TRBJ2-3

CDR3 protein: ASSQGQSGRSPLH
V gene: TRBV6-2/TRBV6-3
J gene: TRBJ1-6

CDR3 protein: AIRGTSETRGDTQY
V gene: TRBV10-3
J gene: TRBJ2-3

CDR3 protein: TICSPGTRGRAAYNEQF
V gene: TRBV2
J gene: TRBJ2-1

CDR3 protein: ASSMDSANTGELF
V gene: TRBV5-1
J gene: TRBJ2-2

CDR3 protein: AWSPRTGPAF
V gene: TRBV30
J gene: TRBJ1-1

CDR3 protein: ASSYGTPANLDGYT
V gene: TRBV5-1
J gene: TRBJ1-2

CDR3 protein: ANSYRSSGNTIY
V gene: TRBV6-5
J gene: TRBJ1-3

CDR3 protein: ASSPLAGFHEQY
V gene: TRBV3-1
J gene: TRBJ2-7

CDR3 protein: ASSLGGPPGSGANVLT
V gene: TRBV28
J gene: TRBJ2-6

CDR3 protein: ASSPSGDYNEQF
V gene: TRBV6-4
J gene: TRBJ2-1

CDR3 protein: ASSPVGDSYNEQF
V gene: TRBV18
J gene: TRBJ2-1

CDR3 protein: ASSLAQDTQY
V gene: TRBV7-9
J gene: TRBJ2-3

CDR3 protein: SARLAGSGDTQY
V gene: TRBV20-1
J gene: TRBJ2-3

CDR3 protein: ASSQESGGTGELF
V gene: TRBV4-3
J gene: TRBJ2-2

CDR3 protein: ASTLGGQTHQETQY
V gene: TRBV9
J gene: TRBJ2-5

CDR3 protein: SASGGLDTQY
V gene: TRBV20-1
J gene: TRBJ2-3

CDR3 protein: ASSLARLDEQY
V gene: TRBV12-3/TRBV12-4
J gene: TRBJ2-7

CDR3 protein: ASSLLGGPSGNTIY
V gene: TRBV11-2
J gene: TRBJ1-3

CDR3 protein: ASSPPDRAEGAF
V gene: TRBV4-3
J gene: TRBJ1-1

CDR3 protein: ASSQGRLEQF
V gene: TRBV6-5
J gene: TRBJ2-1

CDR3 protein: ASSLTGGMETQY
V gene: TRBV7-9
J gene: TRBJ2-5

CDR3 protein: ASSTGLAGGNEQF
V gene: TRBV11-3
J gene: TRBJ2-1

CDR3 protein: ATAAKDFYQPQH
V gene: TRBV24-1
J gene: TRBJ1-5

CDR3 protein: ASSRRTENYGYT
V gene: TRBV7-2
J gene: TRBJ1-2

CDR3 protein: ASSFNRGSYEQY
V gene: TRBV5-5
J gene: TRBJ2-7